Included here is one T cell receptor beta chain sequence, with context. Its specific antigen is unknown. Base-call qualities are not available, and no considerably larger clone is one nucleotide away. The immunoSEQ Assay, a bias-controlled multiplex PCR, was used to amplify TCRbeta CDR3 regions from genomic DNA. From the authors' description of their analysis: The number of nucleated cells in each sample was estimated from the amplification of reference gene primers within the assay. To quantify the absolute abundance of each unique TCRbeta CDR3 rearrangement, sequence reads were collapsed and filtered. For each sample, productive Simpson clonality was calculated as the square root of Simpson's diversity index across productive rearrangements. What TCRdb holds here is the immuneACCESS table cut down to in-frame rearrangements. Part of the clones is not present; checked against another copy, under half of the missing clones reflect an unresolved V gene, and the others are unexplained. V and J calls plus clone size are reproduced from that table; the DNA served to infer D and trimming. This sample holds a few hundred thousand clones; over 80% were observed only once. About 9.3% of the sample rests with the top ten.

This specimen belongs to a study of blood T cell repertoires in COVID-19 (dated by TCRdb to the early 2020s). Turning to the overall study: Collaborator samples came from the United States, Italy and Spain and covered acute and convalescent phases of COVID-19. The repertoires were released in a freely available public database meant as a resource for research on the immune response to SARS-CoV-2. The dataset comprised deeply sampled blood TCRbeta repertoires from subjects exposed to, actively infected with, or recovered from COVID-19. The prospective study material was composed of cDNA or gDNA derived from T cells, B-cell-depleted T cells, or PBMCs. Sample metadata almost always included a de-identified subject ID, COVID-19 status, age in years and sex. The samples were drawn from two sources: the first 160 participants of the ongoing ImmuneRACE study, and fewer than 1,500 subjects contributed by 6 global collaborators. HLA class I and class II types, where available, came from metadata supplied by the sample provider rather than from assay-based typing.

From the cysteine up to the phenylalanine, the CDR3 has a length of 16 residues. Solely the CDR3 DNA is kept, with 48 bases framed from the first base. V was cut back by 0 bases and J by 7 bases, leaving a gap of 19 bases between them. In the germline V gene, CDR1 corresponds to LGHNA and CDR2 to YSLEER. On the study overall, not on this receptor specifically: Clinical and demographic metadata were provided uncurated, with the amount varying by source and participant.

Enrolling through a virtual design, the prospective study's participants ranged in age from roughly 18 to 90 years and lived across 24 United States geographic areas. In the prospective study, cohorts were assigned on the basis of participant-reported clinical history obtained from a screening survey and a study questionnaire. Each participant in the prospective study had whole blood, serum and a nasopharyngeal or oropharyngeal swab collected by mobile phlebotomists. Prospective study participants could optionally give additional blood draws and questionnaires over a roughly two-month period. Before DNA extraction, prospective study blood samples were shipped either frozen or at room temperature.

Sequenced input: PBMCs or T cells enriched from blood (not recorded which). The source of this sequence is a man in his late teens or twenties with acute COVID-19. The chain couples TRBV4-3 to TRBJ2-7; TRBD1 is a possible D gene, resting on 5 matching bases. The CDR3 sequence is CASSQDLTAFKGEQYF. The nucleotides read TGCGCCAGCAGCCAAGATCTCACAGCCTTCAAGGGGGAGCAGTACTTC.